This T cell receptor (beta chain) was identified during a study of OX40 agonist ivuxolimab in advanced cancers. Background on the study: Of mixed ages from about 23 to 79 and averaging roughly 64 years, the group was roughly 83% male.

Germline CDR1 and CDR2: MDHEN and SYDVKM. The V gene lost 5 bases and the J gene lost 2 bases, with 13 bases spanning the gap. This CDR3 is built from 15 residues. Study outcomes and limitations: CD4+ and CD8+ blood T cells expanded clonally by week 6 at 0.1 to 3.0 mg/kg. Relative to CD4+, CD8+ T cells held more expanded clones on average. Low normalized T-cell clonal expansion was additionally recorded for some nonresponders.

Using immunoSEQ multiplex PCR, the repertoire was profiled, and TCRdb retains in-frame clones only, with some absent. The sample has about 20,000 clones, roughly 83% seen once; the top ten hold roughly half. Comments on this clone: Its target is unknown.

The sample consisted of CD4+ or CD8+ T cells sorted from blood, taken in a trial of the OX40 agonist ivuxolimab. This sequence was found in an adult with an advanced solid tumor such as melanoma, head and neck, liver or kidney cancer. The rearrangement uses TRBV28 and TRBJ1-5; D might be TRBD1 (5 bases). CDR3 sequence: CASSLGGNGNQPQHF. CDR3 sequence (DNA): TGTGCCAGCAGTCTTGGGGGGAATGGCAATCAGCCCCAGCATTTT. The full variable domain, with the rest looked up from reference TRBV28 and TRBJ1-5, is DVKVTQSSRYLVKRTGEKVFLECVQDMDHENMFWYRQDPGLGLRLIYFSYDVKMKEKGDIPEGYSVSREKKERFSLILESASTNQTSMYLCASSLGGNGNQPQHFGDGTRLSIL.